Below, one T cell receptor beta chain is given with its context. This entry is derived from a study of beta chain features in type 1 diabetes. Background on the study: Age, gender and cell yields were alike across patients and healthy donors.

Sort purity for all populations was recorded as exceeding 98%. All of the isolated RNA was reverse transcribed, so expressed TCRB transcripts were sequenced. Some clones are missing from TCRdb's copy, which holds only in-frame ones; the method was immunoSEQ multiplex PCR. The sample has 900,000 or so clones, around a sixth seen once. Germline assignment: CDR1 LNHNV and CDR2 YYDKDF (reference sequence). CDR3 size: 17 residues. V lost 0 bases to trimming and J lost 0 bases, with 12 bases between them. J is TRBJ2-1 and V is TRBV15, with TRBD2 as a possible D gene (6 bases). This clonotype originated in a woman aged 18-29 years in good health. The sample comprised naive CD4+ T cells from blood. Here the CDR3 reads CATSRDPLGSSYNEQFF. The CDR3 DNA reads as TGTGCCACCAGCAGAGATCCCCTCGGGAGCTCCTACAATGAGCAGTTCTTC.